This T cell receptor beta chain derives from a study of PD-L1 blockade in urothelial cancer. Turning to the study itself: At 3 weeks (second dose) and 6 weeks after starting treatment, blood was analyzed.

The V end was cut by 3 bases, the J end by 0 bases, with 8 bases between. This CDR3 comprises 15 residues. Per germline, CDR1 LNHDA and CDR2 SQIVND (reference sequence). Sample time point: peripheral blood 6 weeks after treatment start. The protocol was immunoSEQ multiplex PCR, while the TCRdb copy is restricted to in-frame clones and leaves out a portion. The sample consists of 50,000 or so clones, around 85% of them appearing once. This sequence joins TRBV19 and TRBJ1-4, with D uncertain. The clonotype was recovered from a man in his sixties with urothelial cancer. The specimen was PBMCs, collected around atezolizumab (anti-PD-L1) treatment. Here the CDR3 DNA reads TGTGCCAGTAGTATGGGCGCAGCAACTAATGAAAAACTGTTTTTT. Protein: CASSMGAATNEKLFF. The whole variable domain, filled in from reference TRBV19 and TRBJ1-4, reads DGGITQSPKYLFRKEGQNVTLSCEQNLNHDAMYWYRQDPGQGLRLIYYSQIVNDFQKGDIAEGYSVSREKKESFPLTVTSAQKNPTAFYLCASSMGAATNEKLFFGSGTQLSVL.